This TCR beta chain was obtained from a study of cytomegalovirus exposure and HLA in healthy donors. Study findings and constraints: High specificity and sensitivity for cytomegalovirus status were reported for the classifier. Some TCR beta chains (164 of them) were listed as cytomegalovirus-associated.

Remarks on this clone: Antigen specificity is unknown.

PCR employed 60 Vbeta and 13 Jbeta primers. Profiling relied on immunoSEQ multiplex PCR, and the TCRdb table lists in-frame clones only, not all of them. The data show 120,000 or so clones, with approximately 80% seen just once and 2.5% held by the top ten. The germline CDR1 and CDR2 sequences are MGHRA and YSYEKL. J gave up 4 bases and V 3 bases, and 10 bases lay outside the gene matches. The CDR3 totals 18 residues. The gene calls are TRBV4-1 and TRBJ2-6; 9 bases line up with TRBD1. This receptor was taken from a man in his thirties or forties in good health and CMV-seronegative. The sample comprised PBMCs. CDR3 nucleotide sequence: TGCGCCAGCAGCCACCCCGGGACAGGGTATGGAGGGGCCAACGTCCTGACTTTC. Translation gives CASSHPGTGYGGANVLTF.